These 19 T cell receptor beta chains were all obtained from the same sample, sequenced in a study of HIV-infected children after antiretroviral therapy interruption. This sample's treatment: PENTA 11 planned treatment interruption arm or continuous ART arm. RNA-based 3' RACE libraries used unique molecular identifiers. TCRdb fed the 3' RACE reads into MiXCR, producing one record per CDR3 protein. Of over 15,000 distinct CDR3 sequences listed, more than 3% were seen once; the top ten hold 5% to 5.5%. Sequenced here: CD45RA+ CD4+ T cells from PBMCs, sampled from a donor given antiretroviral therapy, either interrupted or continuous. Subset specified: naive CD4+ CD45RA+ CD45RO- T cells. These receptors came from a child aged 2 to 17 with HIV.

The sample holds many counts of this clonotype. This sequence joins TRBV7-3 and TRBJ2-2; D is unresolved. The germline gives CDR1 SGHTA, CDR2 FQGTGA. V was cut by 1 base and J by 5 bases, with 2 bases left in between. The CDR3 consists of 12 residues. The CDR3 loop reads CASSLSTGELFF. In DNA, the CDR3 is TGTGCCAGCAGCTTAAGTACCGGGGAGCTGTTTTTT.

This clonotype was observed many times. The rearrangement uses TRBV10-3 and TRBJ2-7; D perhaps matches TRBD1 (6 bases). CDR1 is ENHRY, CDR2 SYGVKD, per germline. The CDR3 contains 16 residues. V shed 2 bases and J shed 5 bases, with 19 bases lying between them. This CDR3 reads CAISEIFLAGAHEQYF. CDR3 nucleotide sequence: TGTGCCATCAGTGAGATCTTTTTGGCAGGGGCCCACGAGCAGTACTTC.

This clonotype is medium-sized in the sample. The CDR3 DNA reads as TGCGCCAGCAGCCTGACAGGGGGGGTGTATGGCTACACCTTC. Translating it yields CASSLTGGVYGYTF. The V and J genes are TRBV5-1 and TRBJ1-2; 9 bases are a match to TRBD1. CDR3 length: 14 residues. Germline V gene data show CDR1 as SGHRS and CDR2 as YFSETQ. The V segment lost 4 bases and the J segment 5 bases; nucleotides outside the gene matches: 6.

This clonotype is medium-sized. J is TRBJ2-7 and V is TRBV7-9; 7 positions match TRBD1. The CDR3 loop spans 13 amino acids. Per the germline V gene, CDR1 is SEHNR and CDR2 is FQNEAQ (reference sequence). Trimming at V came to 2 bases and at J to 6 bases, leaving 4 bases not matched to a gene. CDR3 amino acids: CASSLLPGGEQYF. The CDR3 region has the DNA TGTGCCAGCAGCTTACTGCCAGGGGGCGAGCAGTACTTC.

This clonotype was observed at least ten times. The CDR3 DNA reads TGCAGTCCCCGACTAGCGGACACAGATACGCAGTATTTT. Amino acid sequence: CSPRLADTDTQYF. The chain links TRBV20-1 to TRBJ2-3; 9 bases are a match to TRBD2. CDR1 is DFQATT and CDR2 is SNEGSKA in the germline V gene (reference sequence). This CDR3 contains 13 residues. The V gene end was trimmed by 8 bases and the J gene end by 2 bases; junction bases not matched to a gene: 5.

This clonotype has ten or more counts. V is TRBV5-1 and J is TRBJ2-2; 9 nucleotides match TRBD2. The CDR3 loop spans 17 amino acids. V lost 4 bases to trimming and J lost 3 bases; unmatched junction nucleotides: 10. Germline V gene lookup returns CDR1 SGHRS and CDR2 YFSETQ. CDR3 residues: CASSMGSGGLDTGELFF. The CDR3 DNA is TGCGCCAGCAGCATGGGCAGCGGGGGGCTCGACACCGGGGAGCTGTTTTTT.

This clonotype is medium-sized by share. V is TRBV12-3 or TRBV12-4 and J is TRBJ2-3; 13 bases are a match to TRBD2. The CDR3 is 18 residues long. V gave up 6 bases and J gave up 0 bases; unmatched junction bases: 9. The DNA of the CDR3 is TGTGCCAGCAGACCCCGACTAGCGGGGGGCACTAGCACAGATACGCAGTATTTT. Translation: CASRPRLAGGTSTDTQYF.

V gene TRBV5-1 combines with J gene TRBJ2-3, with D perhaps matching TRBD2 (5 bases). The germline V and J ends were trimmed by 2 bases and 6 bases, with 10 bases remaining between them. The CDR3 loop spans 13 amino acids. Germline V CDR1 and CDR2: SGHRS, YFSETQ. The DNA for the CDR3 is TGCGCCAGCAGCTTAAGACGAGGGGATACGCAGTATTTT. Translating gives CASSLRRGDTQYF.

This clonotype was observed at least ten times. This rearrangement joins TRBV19 to TRBJ2-4; maybe TRBD1 (6 bases). This CDR3 spans 15 amino acids. Germline CDR1 and CDR2: LNHDA and SQIVND (reference sequence). Between the trimmed V and J ends, which lost 2 bases and 1 base, there was a span of 9 bases. The CDR3 protein is CASSITGTAKNIQYF. CDR3 nucleotide sequence: TGTGCCAGTAGTATAACAGGGACGGCCAAAAACATTCAGTACTTC. The entire variable domain, with the rest obtained from reference TRBV19 and TRBJ2-4, is as follows: DGGITQSPKYLFRKEGQNVTLSCEQNLNHDAMYWYRQDPGQGLRLIYYSQIVNDFQKGDIAEGYSVSREKKESFPLTVTSAQKNPTAFYLCASSITGTAKNIQYFGAGTRLSVL.

This clonotype was detected ten times or more. CDR3 nucleotide sequence: TGTGCCAGCAGTTTCCAGGAGACCCAGTACTTC. Encoded protein: CASSFQETQYF. The chain employs TRBV28 and TRBJ2-5; the D is unclear. The CDR3 totals 11 residues. Germline CDR1 reads MDHEN; CDR2 reads SYDVKM. V was shortened by 3 bases and J by 5 bases, with 4 bases between the two germline ends.

The table lists this clonotype with many counts. The chain couples TRBV20-1 to TRBJ1-1; no definite D call. V was trimmed by 5 bases and J by 3 bases, leaving 13 bases between them. The CDR3 is 13 residues long. CDR1 is DFQATT and CDR2 is SNEGSKA in the germline V gene (reference sequence). The CDR3 bases are TGCAGTGCTCTCCTGACTCGTTACACTGAAGCTTTCTTT. It yields the protein CSALLTRYTEAFF.

This clonotype was counted ten times or more. This chain connects TRBV10-3 to TRBJ2-5; TRBD1 matches 7 bases. In germline, CDR1 is ENHRY, CDR2 SYGVKD. The CDR3 covers 13 residues. V lost 6 bases and J lost 3; bases outside the gene matches: 4. CDR3 amino acids: CAIRAGTEETQYF. The DNA of the CDR3 is TGTGCCATCAGAGCCGGGACAGAAGAGACCCAGTACTTC.

The table lists this clonotype with many counts. The rearrangement joins TRBV12-3 or TRBV12-4 to TRBJ1-1, with D uncertain. V lost 3 bases and J lost 6, with 20 bases in between. This CDR3 spans 16 amino acids. CDR3 amino acids: CASSFPLVFERAEAFF. In nucleotides, the CDR3 is TGTGCCAGCAGTTTCCCCCTGGTTTTTGAGCGGGCTGAAGCTTTCTTT.

Relative to its sample, this clonotype is medium-sized. Being one base from a much bigger clone, this may be a read error. J is TRBJ2-5 and V is TRBV5-1; weak D call: TRBD2 (5 bases). This CDR3 spans 15 amino acids. Trimming pared 1 base from V and 2 bases from J, leaving 12 bases between. CDR1 and CDR2 from the germline V gene are SGHRS and YFSETQ. The CDR3 bases are TGCGCCAGCAGCTTGAAGCCTAGCAGTCAAGAGACCCAGTACTTC. This codes for CASSLKPSSQETQYF.

This clonotype was picked up a small number of times. The CDR3 nucleotides read TGCAGCGTTGAAGCACGGGGCGCCTACGAGCAGTACTTC. Amino acids: CSVEARGAYEQYF. The rearrangement uses TRBV29-1 and TRBJ2-7; D might be TRBD1 or TRBD2, each matching 5 bases. This CDR3 comprises 13 residues. Trimming took 1 base from V and 2 from J, leaving 9 bases between them. Germline V gives CDR1 SQVTM, CDR2 ANQGSEA.

The sample holds many counts of this clonotype. The chain uses TRBV3-1 and TRBJ1-6; no reliable D call. Trimming shortened V by 2 bases and J by 7 bases, and 12 bases separated the two germline ends. This CDR3 contains 15 residues. The germline gives CDR1 LGHDT, CDR2 YNNKEL (reference sequence). The CDR3, as DNA: TGTGCCAGCAGCCAAAGGCCTCTCCCCAATTCACCCCTCCACTTT. This translates into CASSQRPLPNSPLHF.

This clonotype is medium-sized (0.01 to 0.1%) within its sample. The chain uses TRBV29-1 and TRBJ1-1; D perhaps matches TRBD1 (6 bases). The CDR3 extends over 11 amino acids. Germline lookup yields CDR1 SQVTM and CDR2 ANQGSEA. Trimming took off 4 bases at V and 8 bases at J, with 11 bases between the two ends. The CDR3 loop is CSVVRQGEAFF. CDR3 sequence (DNA): TGCAGCGTTGTTCGGCAGGGGGAAGCTTTCTTT.

Many counts were recorded for this clonotype. This rearrangement joins TRBV6-5 to TRBJ1-1, with D uncertain. Germline loops: CDR1 MNHEY, CDR2 SVGAGI. The V and J ends lost 5 bases and 3 bases respectively, with 10 bases between them. This CDR3 is built from 13 residues. The DNA of the CDR3 is TGTGCCAGCAGTCGGGCTGAAGACACTGAAGCTTTCTTT. Translated: CASSRAEDTEAFF.

V gene TRBV20-1 combines with J gene TRBJ1-5; 7 bases line up with TRBD1. Unmatched junction bases numbered 14, after V lost 0 bases and J lost 9 bases. The germline gives CDR1 DFQATT, CDR2 SNEGSKA (reference sequence). CDR3 length equals 16 residues. CDR3 nucleotides: TGCAGTGCTAGAGACCCAGTCAGGGGGTCGTCGGGGCCCCAGCATTTT. Protein sequence: CSARDPVRGSSGPQHF.